This T cell receptor (beta chain) is drawn from a study of control samples from healthy donors and cancer patients. Assay: immunoSEQ multiplex PCR; the TCRdb copy retains only in-frame clones and omits some. This table has 170,000 or so clones, more than 85% appearing once. The CDR3 is made up of 15 amino acids. V shed 7 bases and J shed 1 base, with 16 bases lying between them. The germline V gene encodes CDR1 LGHNT and CDR2 FRNRAP. The chain is built from TRBV12-5 and TRBJ1-1; D gene ambiguous. The TCR comes from a woman in her 40s in good health. Sequencing was carried out using blood. The CDR3 nucleotides read TGTGCTAGTGCACCCGTTGACTCCCGGAACACTGAAGCTTTCTTT. This encodes CASAPVDSRNTEAFF.